A selection of T cell receptor beta chains follows, all from one sample in a study of response to subunit inactivated influenza vaccine. A single record per CDR3 protein comes from TCRdb applying MiXCR to the RT-PCR reads. The table records almost 600,000 distinct CDR3 sequences, less than 15% of them present only once. This material consisted of PBMCs from blood, taken approximately 13 days after vaccination. The receptors come from a man aged 50 to 59 who received an inactivated influenza vaccine. The CDR3 runs from the conserved cysteine through the conserved F or W. The order of the fields is clone size, J gene, D gene, V gene, CDR3 protein, CDR3 DNA. D genes are given only for firm matches. The listing skips clone size in some rows; elsewhere it reads once, few, many or a size class.

abundance: -; j_gene: TRBJ2-7; d_gene: TRBD2; v_gene: TRBV20-1; CDR3aa: CSARDGLAAYEQYF; CDR3nt: TGCAGTGCTAGAGATGGGCTAGCGGCATACGAGCAGTACTTC
abundance: -; j_gene: TRBJ2-2; d_gene: -; v_gene: TRBV7-6; CDR3aa: CASSFSASLYTGELFF; CDR3nt: TGTGCCAGCAGCTTTTCCGCCTCCCTTTACACCGGGGAGCTGTTTTTT
abundance: few; j_gene: TRBJ1-5; d_gene: -; v_gene: TRBV15; CDR3aa: CATSRDYQPQHF; CDR3nt: TGTGCCACCAGCAGAGATTATCAGCCCCAGCATTTT
abundance: large; j_gene: TRBJ1-5; d_gene: -; v_gene: TRBV4-3; CDR3aa: CASSQSAGTSSNQPQHF; CDR3nt: TGCGCCAGCAGCCAATCGGCTGGGACGTCTAGCAATCAGCCCCAGCATTTT
abundance: -; j_gene: TRBJ2-5; d_gene: TRBD1; v_gene: TRBV10-1; CDR3aa: CASSVTGLGETQYF; CDR3nt: TGCGCCAGCAGCGTGACAGGGCTGGGGGAGACCCAGTACTTC
abundance: -; j_gene: TRBJ2-1; d_gene: TRBD2; v_gene: TRBV11-2; CDR3aa: CASSSVPGLVTEQFF; CDR3nt: TGTGCCAGCAGCTCTGTCCCGGGACTAGTAACTGAGCAGTTCTTC
abundance: few; j_gene: TRBJ2-7; d_gene: -; v_gene: TRBV7-8; CDR3aa: CASSSTTGSYEQYF; CDR3nt: TGTGCCAGCAGCTCCACGACGGGCTCCTACGAGCAGTACTTC
abundance: many; j_gene: TRBJ2-3; d_gene: -; v_gene: TRBV10-2; CDR3aa: CASSLLRDTDTQYF; CDR3nt: TGCGCCAGCAGTTTACTACGAGACACAGATACGCAGTATTTT
abundance: -; j_gene: TRBJ2-7; d_gene: TRBD1; v_gene: TRBV15; CDR3aa: CATSKRTQGASYEQYF; CDR3nt: TGTGCCACCAGCAAAAGAACACAGGGGGCCTCGTACGAGCAGTACTTC
abundance: once; j_gene: TRBJ2-7; d_gene: -; v_gene: TRBV7-9; CDR3aa: CASSAPGRFYEQYF; CDR3nt: TGTGCCAGCAGCGCACCGGGCAGATTCTACGAGCAGTACTTC